A selection of T cell receptor beta chains follows, all from one sample in a study of T cell responses to AZD1222 COVID-19 vaccine. Libraries were prepared by immunoSEQ multiplex PCR; TCRdb keeps only in-frame clonotypes and omits some of them. The table includes some 150,000 clones, around 90% detected once. The sequencing here drew on peripheral blood, taken 28 days after the second AZD1222 dose. All receptors derive from an adult who received the AZD1222 COVID-19 vaccine. CDR3s include the opening cysteine and the closing phenylalanine or tryptophan. The D gene is left open where the match is weak. Where a row states a size, it is once, few, many or the class of an expanded clone; other rows omit it.

v_call: TRBV3-1/TRBV3-2; d_call: TRBD1; j_call: TRBJ1-2; clone_size: -; cdr3_nt: TGTGCCAGCAGCCCACGGGACAGGGGTCTCGAGTACACCTTC; cdr3_aa: CASSPRDRGLEYTF
v_call: TRBV7-8; d_call: -; j_call: TRBJ2-7; clone_size: -; cdr3_nt: TGTGCCAGCAGCCTGTCCGGCCAGTCCTACGAGCAGTACTTC; cdr3_aa: CASSLSGQSYEQYF
v_call: TRBV18; d_call: TRBD2; j_call: TRBJ2-7; clone_size: -; cdr3_nt: TGTGCCAGCGCCACAGCGGGAACCCACTCCTACGAGCAGTACTTC; cdr3_aa: CASATAGTHSYEQYF
v_call: TRBV6-5; d_call: -; j_call: TRBJ2-3; clone_size: -; cdr3_nt: TGTGCCAGCAGTTATGGGTTCTCGGGGACAGATACGCAGTATTTT; cdr3_aa: CASSYGFSGTDTQYF
v_call: TRBV27; d_call: TRBD1; j_call: TRBJ1-6; clone_size: once; cdr3_nt: TGTGCCAGCGGCCACAGGGGCGAGAATTCACCCCTCCACTTT; cdr3_aa: CASGHRGENSPLHF
v_call: TRBV28; d_call: TRBD1; j_call: TRBJ2-5; clone_size: -; cdr3_nt: TGTGCCAGCAGTCCCGACAGGGGTACCCAGTACTTC; cdr3_aa: CASSPDRGTQYF
v_call: TRBV2; d_call: TRBD2; j_call: TRBJ2-1; clone_size: -; cdr3_nt: TGTGCCAGCAGTGACGTCGGGAGGAACAATGAGCAGTTCTTC; cdr3_aa: CASSDVGRNNEQFF
v_call: TRBV11-2; d_call: -; j_call: TRBJ1-1; clone_size: -; cdr3_nt: TGTGCCAGCAGGATACAGAGAACTGAAGCTTTCTTT; cdr3_aa: CASRIQRTEAFF
v_call: TRBV15; d_call: -; j_call: TRBJ1-4; clone_size: -; cdr3_nt: TGTGCCACCAGAACGGGAACAACTAATGAAAAACTGTTTTTT; cdr3_aa: CATRTGTTNEKLFF
v_call: TRBV28; d_call: -; j_call: TRBJ2-1; clone_size: -; cdr3_nt: TGTGCCAGCAGTTTTGACGGTTCCTACAATGAGCAGTTCTTC; cdr3_aa: CASSFDGSYNEQFF
v_call: TRBV7-9; d_call: -; j_call: TRBJ1-1; clone_size: -; cdr3_nt: TGTGCCAGCACCCCCGCGGGGGCGCAGAACACTGAAGCTTTCTTT; cdr3_aa: CASTPAGAQNTEAFF
v_call: TRBV6-6; d_call: -; j_call: TRBJ2-7; clone_size: once; cdr3_nt: TGTGCCAGCAGTCCATCACAGGGGAGGAAGGTCCGGGACGAGCAGTACTTC; cdr3_aa: CASSPSQGRKVRDEQYF
v_call: TRBV28; d_call: TRBD1; j_call: TRBJ1-2; clone_size: -; cdr3_nt: TGTGCCAGCAGTTTATGGGACAGGGTTCATGGCTACACCTTC; cdr3_aa: CASSLWDRVHGYTF
v_call: TRBV25-1; d_call: -; j_call: TRBJ1-1; clone_size: -; cdr3_nt: TGTGCCAGCAGTGAGGGGCTGATGAACACTGAAGCTTTCTTT; cdr3_aa: CASSEGLMNTEAFF
v_call: TRBV13; d_call: TRBD2; j_call: TRBJ2-1; clone_size: few; cdr3_nt: TGTGCCAGCAGCTTAGCCCTCGCGGTAGCGGGGGGCCCCGGTGAGCAGTTCTTC; cdr3_aa: CASSLALAVAGGPGEQFF
v_call: TRBV7-7; d_call: TRBD2; j_call: TRBJ2-2; clone_size: -; cdr3_nt: TGTGCCAGCAGCTTGGGACTAGATGTGGCCGGGGAGCTGTTTTTT; cdr3_aa: CASSLGLDVAGELFF
v_call: TRBV29-1; d_call: TRBD1; j_call: TRBJ1-2; clone_size: -; cdr3_nt: TGCAGCGTTCCGGGACAGGGGGCTGGGGGTGGCTACACCTTC; cdr3_aa: CSVPGQGAGGGYTF
v_call: TRBV2; d_call: -; j_call: TRBJ2-5; clone_size: -; cdr3_nt: TGTGCCAGCAGTGAAAGAGAGACCCAGTACTTC; cdr3_aa: CASSERETQYF
v_call: TRBV19; d_call: TRBD1; j_call: TRBJ1-2; clone_size: -; cdr3_nt: TGTGCCAGTCTCAAGCTTACAGGGGTTAACTATGGCTACACCTTC; cdr3_aa: CASLKLTGVNYGYTF
v_call: TRBV5-6; d_call: -; j_call: TRBJ2-2; clone_size: -; cdr3_nt: TGTGCCAGCAGCTTTGAAGGGTTAGGCACCGGGGAGCTGTTTTTT; cdr3_aa: CASSFEGLGTGELFF
v_call: TRBV19; d_call: -; j_call: TRBJ2-7; clone_size: -; cdr3_nt: TGTGCCAGTAGTATTCAATGGGGCGTCAACTACGAGCAGTACTTC; cdr3_aa: CASSIQWGVNYEQYF
v_call: TRBV21-1; d_call: -; j_call: TRBJ1-1; clone_size: -; cdr3_nt: TGTGCCAGCAGAAAGGGGGCAGGGGGCCCCATGAACACTGAAGCTTTCTTT; cdr3_aa: CASRKGAGGPMNTEAFF
v_call: TRBV5-1; d_call: -; j_call: TRBJ1-1; clone_size: -; cdr3_nt: TGCGCCAGCAGCTTGGAAGGGAATAGAGGAACTGAAGCTTTCTTT; cdr3_aa: CASSLEGNRGTEAFF
v_call: TRBV3-1/TRBV3-2; d_call: -; j_call: TRBJ1-6; clone_size: -; cdr3_nt: TGTGCCAGCAGCCGACAGTCAAATTCACCCCTCCACTTT; cdr3_aa: CASSRQSNSPLHF
v_call: TRBV28; d_call: -; j_call: TRBJ2-7; clone_size: few; cdr3_nt: TGTGCCAGCAGTTTTTGGGGGCCTTTCGGGTCCTCCTACGAGCAGTACTTC; cdr3_aa: CASSFWGPFGSSYEQYF
v_call: TRBV20-1; d_call: -; j_call: TRBJ1-2; clone_size: -; cdr3_nt: TGCAGTGCTAGTGTATCATTTCCTGGCTACACCTTC; cdr3_aa: CSASVSFPGYTF
v_call: TRBV3-1/TRBV3-2; d_call: TRBD1; j_call: TRBJ1-2; clone_size: -; cdr3_nt: TGTGCCAGCAGCCCGAGACAGGGGCACGGCTACACCTTC; cdr3_aa: CASSPRQGHGYTF
v_call: TRBV11-3; d_call: -; j_call: TRBJ1-2; clone_size: once; cdr3_nt: TGTGCCAGCAGCTTAGAGGAGAGGGTTCAGGGCTACACCTTC; cdr3_aa: CASSLEERVQGYTF
v_call: TRBV9; d_call: -; j_call: TRBJ1-1; clone_size: once; cdr3_nt: TGTGCCAGCAGCGTCACAGCTATGAACACTGAAGCTTTCTTT; cdr3_aa: CASSVTAMNTEAFF
v_call: TRBV11-3; d_call: -; j_call: TRBJ2-7; clone_size: -; cdr3_nt: TGTGCCAGCAGCGAAAATCAGGTTGGGGCCCCGTACTTC; cdr3_aa: CASSENQVGAPYF
v_call: TRBV11-2; d_call: -; j_call: TRBJ2-7; clone_size: -; cdr3_nt: TGTGCCAGCAGCTTAGTGGTCTACGAGCAGTACTTC; cdr3_aa: CASSLVVYEQYF
v_call: TRBV11-3; d_call: TRBD2; j_call: TRBJ2-1; clone_size: -; cdr3_nt: TGTGCCAGCAGCTCCCGACTAGCGAGCAATGAGCAGTTCTTC; cdr3_aa: CASSSRLASNEQFF
v_call: TRBV30; d_call: -; j_call: TRBJ1-2; clone_size: -; cdr3_nt: TGTGCCTGGAGTCGGGACCCGGGCGCCGGCTACACCTTC; cdr3_aa: CAWSRDPGAGYTF
v_call: TRBV14; d_call: -; j_call: TRBJ2-3; clone_size: -; cdr3_nt: TGTGCCAGCAGCCAAAACAGGGATTTCACAGATACGCAGTATTTT; cdr3_aa: CASSQNRDFTDTQYF
v_call: TRBV6-5; d_call: -; j_call: TRBJ1-1; clone_size: -; cdr3_nt: TGTGCCAGCGTTTCCCCGAGGTTTGAAGCTTTCTTT; cdr3_aa: CASVSPRFEAFF
v_call: TRBV3-1/TRBV3-2; d_call: TRBD1; j_call: TRBJ1-2; clone_size: once; cdr3_nt: TGTGCCAGCAGCCAACGGGACAGGGGCGGTGGGGGCTACACCTTC; cdr3_aa: CASSQRDRGGGGYTF
v_call: TRBV2; d_call: -; j_call: TRBJ1-3; clone_size: few; cdr3_nt: TGTGCCAAAGGGGAGCTGGGAAACACCATATATTTT; cdr3_aa: CAKGELGNTIYF
v_call: TRBV2; d_call: -; j_call: TRBJ2-7; clone_size: once; cdr3_nt: TGTGCCAGCAGTTCGGACCTTTACGGGCAGTACTTC; cdr3_aa: CASSSDLYGQYF
v_call: TRBV7-9; d_call: TRBD1; j_call: TRBJ1-6; clone_size: -; cdr3_nt: TGTGCCAGCAGCCGGAGACAGGGGAATTCACCCCTCCACTTT; cdr3_aa: CASSRRQGNSPLHF
v_call: TRBV30; d_call: TRBD2; j_call: TRBJ2-7; clone_size: -; cdr3_nt: TGTGCCTGGACTGAAACTAGCGGGAGTTGGTTAAGCGGCGTCTACGAGCAGTACTTC; cdr3_aa: CAWTETSGSWLSGVYEQYF
v_call: TRBV4-1; d_call: TRBD2; j_call: TRBJ2-1; clone_size: -; cdr3_nt: TGCGCCAGCAGCCAAGATCATTTGGCTAGCGGGATGGATGAGCAGTTCTTC; cdr3_aa: CASSQDHLASGMDEQFF
v_call: TRBV6-5; d_call: TRBD1; j_call: TRBJ2-3; clone_size: -; cdr3_nt: TGTGCCAGCAGACAGGGGGCTTGGACAGATACGCAGTATTTT; cdr3_aa: CASRQGAWTDTQYF
v_call: TRBV30; d_call: -; j_call: TRBJ1-5; clone_size: -; cdr3_nt: TGTGCCTGGAGTGCCCTTCTGAAGGGGCAGCCCCAGCATTTT; cdr3_aa: CAWSALLKGQPQHF
v_call: TRBV29-1; d_call: TRBD1; j_call: TRBJ1-1; clone_size: -; cdr3_nt: TGCAGCGTTACCACGGACAGGGCCACTGAAGCTTTCTTT; cdr3_aa: CSVTTDRATEAFF
v_call: TRBV7-2; d_call: TRBD1; j_call: TRBJ1-3; clone_size: -; cdr3_nt: TGTGCCAGCAGCCCCAGACAGGGCGAAAACACCATATATTTT; cdr3_aa: CASSPRQGENTIYF
v_call: TRBV2; d_call: TRBD2; j_call: TRBJ2-2; clone_size: -; cdr3_nt: TGTGCCAGCAGTCGTACCCTGACCGGACTAGCGGGAGGCACCGGGGAGCTGTTTTTT; cdr3_aa: CASSRTLTGLAGGTGELFF
v_call: TRBV28; d_call: -; j_call: TRBJ2-2; clone_size: -; cdr3_nt: TGTGCCAGCAGTTTACAAACTTGGGACACCGGGGAGCTGTTTTTT; cdr3_aa: CASSLQTWDTGELFF
v_call: TRBV6-5; d_call: TRBD1; j_call: TRBJ1-5; clone_size: -; cdr3_nt: TGTGCCAGCAGTTACTCCCCGGGCAGGGGGCAGCCCCAGCATTTT; cdr3_aa: CASSYSPGRGQPQHF
v_call: TRBV2; d_call: -; j_call: TRBJ2-2; clone_size: -; cdr3_nt: TGTGCCAGCAGCACCCACCCCCCCCCGGGAGCGAACACCGGGGAGCTGTTTTTT; cdr3_aa: CASSTHPPPGANTGELFF
v_call: TRBV9; d_call: -; j_call: TRBJ1-4; clone_size: -; cdr3_nt: TGTGCCAGCAGCGTGGCCACGGCAACTAATGAAAAACTGTTTTTT; cdr3_aa: CASSVATATNEKLFF
v_call: TRBV6-2/TRBV6-3; d_call: TRBD1; j_call: TRBJ2-1; clone_size: -; cdr3_nt: TGTGCCAGCAGTTACAGGGACAGGGGGCGTAATGAGCAGTTCTTC; cdr3_aa: CASSYRDRGRNEQFF
v_call: TRBV28; d_call: -; j_call: TRBJ1-2; clone_size: -; cdr3_nt: TGTGCCACCCTCTCCCCGGCACGGATCTATGGCTACACCTTC; cdr3_aa: CATLSPARIYGYTF
v_call: TRBV16; d_call: -; j_call: TRBJ2-1; clone_size: -; cdr3_nt: TGTGCCAGCAGCCTCCCCTCGGGGACCACCCAGTTCTTC; cdr3_aa: CASSLPSGTTQFF
v_call: TRBV28; d_call: -; j_call: TRBJ2-4; clone_size: -; cdr3_nt: TGTGCCAGCAGTTTGGGAGCCAAAAACATTCAGTACTTC; cdr3_aa: CASSLGAKNIQYF
v_call: TRBV27; d_call: TRBD2; j_call: TRBJ2-1; clone_size: -; cdr3_nt: TGTGCCAGCAGTTTTCCGCCGGGACTAGCGGGCATCAATGAGCAGTTCTTC; cdr3_aa: CASSFPPGLAGINEQFF